This passage covers 2 T cell receptor beta chains from one sample sequenced in a study of blood T cell repertoires in COVID-19. Sequenced by immunoSEQ multiplex PCR; TCRdb stores in-frame clones only, minus some. This table has about 280,000 clones, around 88% appearing once. The specimen was PBMCs or T cells enriched from blood (not recorded which). The receptors shown here come from a woman in her thirties or forties who had recovered from COVID-19.

V and J are TRBV19 and TRBJ2-7; TRBD2 matches 9 bases. J gave up 3 bases and V 5 bases, and 5 bases lay outside the gene matches. Germline V gene data show CDR1 as LNHDA and CDR2 as SQIVND (reference sequence). CDR3 length: 14 amino acids. The DNA of the CDR3 is TGTGCCAGTAGTCCTTCGACTAGCGGCTACGAGCAGTACTTC. Its translation is CASSPSTSGYEQYF.

This chain joins TRBV7-9 and TRBJ1-4; D unclear. The V end lost 1 base, the J end lost 8 bases, and 14 bases lay between the germline ends. The length of the CDR3 is 15 residues. Per germline, CDR1 SEHNR and CDR2 FQNEAQ (reference sequence). The CDR3 DNA follows: TGTGCCAGCAGCTTAGGACTCCGCGAGTCGGAAAAACTGTTTTTT. Its translation: CASSLGLRESEKLFF.